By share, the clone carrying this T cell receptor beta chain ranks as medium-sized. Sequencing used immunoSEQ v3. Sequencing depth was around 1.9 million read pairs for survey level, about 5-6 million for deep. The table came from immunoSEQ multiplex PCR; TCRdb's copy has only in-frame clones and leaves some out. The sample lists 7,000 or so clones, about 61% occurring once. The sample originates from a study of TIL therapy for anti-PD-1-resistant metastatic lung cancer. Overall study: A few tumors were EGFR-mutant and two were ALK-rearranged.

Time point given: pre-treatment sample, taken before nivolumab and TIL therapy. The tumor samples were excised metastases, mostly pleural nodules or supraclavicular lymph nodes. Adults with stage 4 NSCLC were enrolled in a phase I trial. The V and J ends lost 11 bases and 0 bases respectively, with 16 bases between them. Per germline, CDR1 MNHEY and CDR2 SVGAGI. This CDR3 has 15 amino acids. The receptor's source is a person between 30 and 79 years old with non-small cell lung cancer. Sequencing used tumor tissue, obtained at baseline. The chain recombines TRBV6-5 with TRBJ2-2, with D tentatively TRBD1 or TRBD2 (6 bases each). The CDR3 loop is CASCRGRANTGELFF. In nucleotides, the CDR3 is TGTGCCTCATGCCGGGGGCGGGCGAACACCGGGGAGCTGTTTTTT.